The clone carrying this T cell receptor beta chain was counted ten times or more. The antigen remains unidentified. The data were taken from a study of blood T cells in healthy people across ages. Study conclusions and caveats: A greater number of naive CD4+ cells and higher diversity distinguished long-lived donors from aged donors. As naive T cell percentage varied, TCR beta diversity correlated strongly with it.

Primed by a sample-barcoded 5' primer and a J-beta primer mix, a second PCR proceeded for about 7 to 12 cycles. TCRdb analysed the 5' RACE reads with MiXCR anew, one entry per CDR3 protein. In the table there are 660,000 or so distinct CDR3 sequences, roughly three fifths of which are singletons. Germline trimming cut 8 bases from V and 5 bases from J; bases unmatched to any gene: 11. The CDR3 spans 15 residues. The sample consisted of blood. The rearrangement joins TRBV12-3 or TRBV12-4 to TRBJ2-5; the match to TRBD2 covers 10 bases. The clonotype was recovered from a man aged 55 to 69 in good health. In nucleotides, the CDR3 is TGTGCCAGCGTACAGCGGGGGGGCCGGTGGGAGACCCAGTACTTC. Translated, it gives CASVQRGGRWETQYF.